The 5 T cell receptor beta chains reported below all come from one sample, sequenced in a study of T cells in Graves' hyperthyroidism and ophthalmopathy. Regions amplified from RNA transcripts were the TCR beta CDR3 regions. TCR CDR3 regions were first amplified by RT-PCR with HTBI primers. TCRdb called the multiplex PCR reads again in MiXCR, with one record for every CDR3 protein. In the table there are approximately 400,000 distinct CDR3 sequences, 15% to 18% of which are singletons. The sequenced sample consisted of blood. The receptors were sampled from a woman between 18 and 29 years old with Graves' hyperthyroidism.

Many counts were recorded for this clonotype. The chain has TRBV2 and TRBJ2-1, with D possibly being TRBD1 (8 bases). V gave up 4 bases and J gave up 8 bases, with 42 bases separating them. The CDR3 is 23 amino acids. Per germline, CDR1 SNHLY and CDR2 FYNNEI. The CDR3 DNA reads TGTGCCAGCAGTGTACGAAGCTGGGACAGGAATATAATAAGTGAGGAGGGGAGGGATGAGCAGTTCTTC. Its translation is CASSVRSWDRNIISEEGRDEQFF.

This clonotype came up once. V and J are TRBV7-9 and TRBJ2-2; D not certain. V lost 5 bases, J lost 5 bases, and 6 bases lay in between. Per germline, CDR1 SEHNR and CDR2 FQNEAQ (reference sequence). The CDR3 totals 12 residues. The CDR3 DNA is TGTGCCAGCAGCACTGCGACCGGGGAGCTGTTTTTT. Translated, it gives CASSTATGELFF.

This clonotype was counted at least ten times. The chain links TRBV14 to TRBJ1-2; D remains ambiguous. The V gene's germline CDR1 is SGHDN and CDR2 FVKESK. CDR3 length: 13 residues. V gave up 4 bases and J gave up 8 bases, with 14 bases separating them. Written as DNA, the CDR3 is TGTGCCAGCAGCCCCGCTTCTCGCTCCGGCTACACCTTC. Its translation is CASSPASRSGYTF.

The chain employs TRBV3-1 and TRBJ2-3; TRBD2 matches 7 bases. The CDR3 is 16 residues long. CDR1 LGHDT and CDR2 YNNKEL come from the germline V gene (reference sequence). Trimming removed 4 bases from V and 5 bases from J; junction bases left unmatched: 12. The CDR3 region is CASSPYGGRARDTQYF. In nucleotides, the CDR3 is TGTGCCAGCAGCCCATACGGGGGGAGGGCCAGAGATACGCAGTATTTT.

In this sample, this clonotype turned up many times. The chain carries TRBV29-1 and TRBJ1-1; D uncertain. The CDR3 spans 12 residues. The germline V gene encodes CDR1 SQVTM and CDR2 ANQGSEA. The V gene lost 6 bases and the J gene lost 3 bases, with 11 bases spanning the gap. The CDR3 nucleotides are TGCAGCGTCCACGATTGGGACACTGAAGCTTTCTTT. Amino acids: CSVHDWDTEAFF.